This paragraph covers one T cell receptor (beta chain) sequence. This specimen belongs to a study of T-cell reconstitution after alpha-beta-depleted transplantation in children. Library preparation (for TCRbeta) was performed with unique molecular identifiers. TCRdb reprocessed the PCR reads with MiXCR, giving one entry per CDR3 protein. This sample has around 800,000 distinct CDR3 sequences; about 16% occur once, and the top ten carry roughly 5%. The TCR comes from a male patient younger than 18 who had a stem cell transplant for acute lymphoblastic leukemia, so the T cells may come from the graft donor. The material was PBMCs, mostly from graft donor cells, obtained 360 days after TCRalphabeta/CD19-depleted stem cell transplant.

The DNA for the CDR3 is TGTGCCAGCAGCCAAGGGGGTAAGTGGACCGAGCAGTACTTC. It translates to CASSQGGKWTEQYF. The V gene is TRBV3-1, the J gene TRBJ2-7; D gene ambiguous. The CDR3 is 14 amino acids. Looked up from germline, CDR1 is LGHDT and CDR2 is YNNKEL (reference sequence). V was cut by 1 base and J by 6 bases, with 13 bases left in between.